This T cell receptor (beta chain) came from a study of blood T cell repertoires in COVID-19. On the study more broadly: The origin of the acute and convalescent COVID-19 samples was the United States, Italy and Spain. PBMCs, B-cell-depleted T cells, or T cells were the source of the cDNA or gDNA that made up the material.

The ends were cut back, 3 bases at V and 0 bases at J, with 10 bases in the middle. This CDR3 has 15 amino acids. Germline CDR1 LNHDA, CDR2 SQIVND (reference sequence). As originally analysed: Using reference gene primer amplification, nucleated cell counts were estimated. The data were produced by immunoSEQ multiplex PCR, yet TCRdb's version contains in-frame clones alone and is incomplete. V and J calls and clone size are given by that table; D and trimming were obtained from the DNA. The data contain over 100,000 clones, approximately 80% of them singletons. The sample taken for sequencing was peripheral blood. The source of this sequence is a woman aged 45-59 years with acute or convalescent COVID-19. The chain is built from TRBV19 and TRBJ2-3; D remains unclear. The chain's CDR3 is CASSILHTSTDTQYF. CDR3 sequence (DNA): TGTGCCAGTAGTATCCTTCATACTAGCACAGATACGCAGTATTTT.